The T cell receptor beta chain described here comes from a study of T cells after yellow fever vaccination. In the study overall: Tscm, CM, EM and EMRA memory subsets were sorted by CD3, CD45RA, CCR7 and CD95. Where fractions had low cell numbers, libraries were prepared from them with the SMART-Seq v4 Ultra Low Input RNA kit. Study results and caveats: The study re-detected most primary-vaccination clones after the booster (roughly 96% CD4, approximately 87% CD8).

This clonotype was observed at least ten times. 5'RACE template switching generated TCR cDNA, adding a universal primer site and UMIs. TCRdb reanalysed the 5' RACE reads using MiXCR and keeps one entry per CDR3 protein. The sample carries some 10,000 distinct CDR3 sequences, 4% to 5.5% recorded once. The material was PBMCs, either bulk or a sorted T-cell subset (CD4+, CD8+, memory, or dextramer-sorted; not recorded which), obtained roughly 15 days after the first yellow fever vaccination. The source is a man between 18 and 35 years old who received the YFV17D yellow fever vaccine.

The CDR3 spells CASSSSERDTQYF. Here the CDR3 DNA reads TGTGCCAGCAGCTCGAGCGAGAGAGATACGCAGTATTTT. The chain employs TRBV7-2 and TRBJ2-3; D remains unclear. V was clipped by 4 bases and J by 5 bases, with 10 bases between them. Germline CDR1 SGHTA, CDR2 FQGNSA. This CDR3 contains 13 residues. The entire variable domain, with the rest obtained from reference TRBV7-2 and TRBJ2-3, is as follows: GAGVSQSPSNKVTEKGKDVELRCDPISGHTALYWYRQSLGQGLEFLIYFQGNSAPDKSGLPSDRFSAERTGGSVSTLTIQRTQQEDSAVYLCASSSSERDTQYFGPGTRLTVL.